The source of this T cell receptor (beta chain) is a study of technical replicates of blood from several donors. Some clones are missing from TCRdb's copy, which holds only in-frame ones; the method was immunoSEQ multiplex PCR. This table holds tens of thousands of clones, 95% to 98% found once. CDR3 length equals 16 residues. Germline V lookup: CDR1 LGHNA, CDR2 YNFKEQ. Trimming removed 2 bases from V and 2 bases from J; junction bases left unmatched: 4. Sequenced input: T cells isolated from PBMCs. This clonotype originated in a human donor in good health. The J gene is TRBJ2-1, the V gene TRBV4-2, with 9 bases lining up with TRBD2. The DNA of the CDR3 is TGTGCCAGCAGCCAAACGTCTAGCGGGACCTACAATGAGCAGTTCTTC. Translation: CASSQTSSGTYNEQFF.